These 3 T cell receptor beta chains were all obtained from the same sample, sequenced in a study of CD8+CD57+ T cells in acquired aplastic anemia. By flow cytometry, patients selected for sequencing had shown an expansion of CD8+CD57+ cells. The TCR beta profiling, which covered VDJ combination and CDR3 sequence, was carried out using genomic DNA as the template. TCRdb recomputed calls from the reads with MiXCR, one row per CDR3 protein. This sample has 150,000 to 200,000 distinct CDR3 sequences, with over 70% found just once. The specimen was sorted CD4+, CD8+, or CD8+CD57+ T cells (not recorded which) from PBMCs. These receptors were taken from a human donor with aplastic anemia.

This clonotype has a handful of counts. The V gene is TRBV20-1, the J gene TRBJ2-1; maybe TRBD1 (5 bases). The CDR3 covers 13 residues. Trimming pared 4 bases from V and 3 bases from J, leaving 10 bases between. From germline, CDR1 is DFQATT and CDR2 SNEGSKA (reference sequence). CDR3 loop: CSANTGDYNEQFF. The CDR3 bases are TGCAGTGCTAACACAGGAGACTACAATGAGCAGTTCTTC.

About this clonotype: A junction end diverges from the germline sequence, so it may reflect a read error. The chain has TRBV14 and TRBJ2-7, with D uncertain. The CDR3 runs to 16 residues. From germline, CDR1 is SGHDN and CDR2 FVKESK. In nucleotides, the CDR3 is TGTGCCAGCAGCCAACAACGGCGTAAACCCAACTACGAGCTGTACTTC. Its translation is CASSQQRRKPNYELYF.

The V call is TRBV2, the J call TRBJ1-2; tentatively, D is TRBD1 (5 bases). V was trimmed by 6 bases and J by 8 bases, leaving 13 bases between them. The CDR3 has 12 amino acids. Germline-derived CDR1 and CDR2 are SNHLY and FYNNEI. CDR3 in amino acids: CASREGLKGYTF. The CDR3 coding sequence is TGTGCCAGCAGGGAGGGGCTGAAGGGCTACACCTTC.